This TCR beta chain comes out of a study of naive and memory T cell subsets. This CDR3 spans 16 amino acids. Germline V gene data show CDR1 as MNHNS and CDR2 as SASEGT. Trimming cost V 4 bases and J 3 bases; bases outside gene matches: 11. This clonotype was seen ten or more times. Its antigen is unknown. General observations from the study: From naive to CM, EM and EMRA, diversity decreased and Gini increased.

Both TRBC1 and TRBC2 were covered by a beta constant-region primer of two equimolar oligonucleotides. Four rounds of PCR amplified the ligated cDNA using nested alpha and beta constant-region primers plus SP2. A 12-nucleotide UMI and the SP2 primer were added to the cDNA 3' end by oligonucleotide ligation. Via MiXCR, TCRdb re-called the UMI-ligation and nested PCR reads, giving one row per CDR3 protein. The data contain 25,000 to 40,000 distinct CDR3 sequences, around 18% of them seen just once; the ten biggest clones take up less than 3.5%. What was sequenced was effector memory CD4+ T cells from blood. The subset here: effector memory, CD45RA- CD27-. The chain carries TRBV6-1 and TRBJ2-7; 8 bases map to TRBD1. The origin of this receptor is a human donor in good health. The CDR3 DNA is TGTGCCAGCAGTGTAGTAGGACAGGGATTAAACTACGAGCAGTACTTC. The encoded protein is CASSVVGQGLNYEQYF.